Following are 15 T cell receptor beta chains from one sample sequenced in a study of cytomegalovirus exposure and HLA in healthy donors. PCR involved 60 Vbeta and 13 Jbeta primers. Clones were sequenced by immunoSEQ multiplex PCR, and TCRdb holds only the in-frame ones, with some missing. The sample lists 150,000 to 160,000 clones, around 84% occurring once. The sample was PBMCs. The receptors derive from a woman aged 40 to 50 in good health and CMV-seropositive.

V and J are TRBV5-4 and TRBJ2-1, with D perhaps matching TRBD2 (5 bases). Germline CDR1 and CDR2: SGHNT and YYREEE (reference sequence). This CDR3 has 15 amino acids. Trimming stripped 2 bases from V and 4 bases from J, with 13 bases between. CDR3 sequence: CASSFRGPTYNEQFF. The CDR3 DNA follows: TGTGCCAGCAGCTTCCGCGGGCCTACATACAATGAGCAGTTCTTC.

This sequence joins TRBV6-1 and TRBJ1-5; 7 nucleotides line up with TRBD1. This CDR3 is 18 amino acids long. The germline V gene has CDR1 MNHNS and CDR2 SASEGT. Losses at the gene ends were 4 bases for V and 2 bases for J; bases not matched to a gene: 14. The CDR3 reads CASSGNNVVTGGNQPQHF. CDR3 bases: TGTGCCAGCAGTGGGAATAACGTCGTAACAGGGGGCAATCAGCCCCAGCATTTT.

V usage is TRBV6-1 and J usage is TRBJ1-1, with no clear D. V was shortened by 2 bases and J by 4 bases, with 11 bases between the two germline ends. CDR1 is MNHNS, CDR2 SASEGT, per germline. This CDR3 is built from 14 residues. The CDR3, as DNA: TGTGCCAGCAGTGAAAGGCAGGAGGGCACTGAAGCTTTCTTT. It is translated as CASSERQEGTEAFF.

The rearrangement joins TRBV6-5 to TRBJ2-1, with TRBD2 matching over 10 bases. V trimming: 7 bases; J trimming: 5 bases; junction bases outside the gene matches: 8. The germline CDR1 and CDR2 sequences are MNHEY and SVGAGI. The CDR3 totals 15 residues. CDR3 sequence (DNA): TGTGCCAGCAAAGTAACTAGCGGGACCCACAATGAGCAGTTCTTC. Translating it yields CASKVTSGTHNEQFF.

This clone was picked up one time. The rearrangement links TRBV29-1 to TRBJ2-2; a weak D match, TRBD2 (6 bases). Between the trimmed V and J ends, which lost 4 bases and 6 bases, there was a span of 12 bases. Germline loops: CDR1 SQVTM, CDR2 ANQGSEA. This CDR3 has 13 amino acids. This chain's CDR3 is CSVVGRSPGELFF. The DNA of the CDR3 is TGCAGCGTTGTCGGGAGAAGCCCCGGGGAGCTGTTTTTT.

This rearrangement joins TRBV5-6 to TRBJ2-7, with D possibly being TRBD1 (5 bases). Trimming removed 5 bases from V and 5 bases from J, with 11 bases in between. CDR3 size: 12 residues. Germline-derived CDR1 and CDR2 are SGHDT and YYEEEE. The CDR3 reads CASSTLGDEQYF. CDR3 sequence (DNA): TGTGCCAGCAGTACTTTAGGGGACGAGCAGTACTTC.

This rearrangement joins TRBV5-1 to TRBJ2-1; tentative D call: TRBD2 (5 bases). The germline V gene has CDR1 SGHRS and CDR2 YFSETQ. V was clipped by 2 bases and J by 6 bases, with 12 bases between them. This CDR3 region has 14 residues. DNA for the CDR3: TGCGCCAGCAGCTTCGAGGGCGTAGGCAATGAGCAGTTCTTC. It yields the protein CASSFEGVGNEQFF.

The V and J genes are TRBV27 and TRBJ2-7, with D perhaps TRBD1 (6 bases). Trimming cost V 5 bases and J 0 bases, with 17 bases left between them. The CDR3 spans 16 residues. CDR1 MNHEY and CDR2 SMNVEV come from the germline V gene (reference sequence). The DNA of the CDR3 is TGTGCCAGCAGTCTTACAGGGATCACCAGCTCCTACGAGCAGTACTTC. Its translation is CASSLTGITSSYEQYF.

This clone was counted a single time. CDR3 in amino acids: CASSERTSGRLDTQYF. Here the CDR3 DNA reads TGTGCCAGCAGTGAAAGGACTAGCGGGAGGTTAGATACGCAGTATTTT. This chain uses TRBV6-1 with TRBJ2-3; the match to TRBD2 covers 14 bases. The trim removed 2 bases at V and 5 bases at J, leaving 3 bases unmatched. CDR3 length: 16 residues. CDR1 MNHNS and CDR2 SASEGT come from the germline V gene.

This sequence joins TRBV5-1 and TRBJ2-7, with a possible D match to TRBD2 (6 bases). Between the trimmed V and J ends, which lost 0 bases and 1 base, there was a span of 14 bases. Germline lookup yields CDR1 SGHRS and CDR2 YFSETQ. The CDR3 is 16 residues long. CDR3 loop: CASSLDGVGSSYEQYF. CDR3 sequence (DNA): TGCGCCAGCAGCTTGGATGGGGTCGGGAGTTCCTACGAGCAGTACTTC.

The chain recombines TRBV28 with TRBJ1-5, with 9 bases identical to TRBD1. From germline, CDR1 is MDHEN and CDR2 SYDVKM. The V and J ends lost 6 bases and 6 bases, in that order; junction bases with no gene match: 9. The CDR3 length is 15 residues. Here the CDR3 reads CASRPDRGRGQPQHF. CDR3 bases: TGTGCCAGCAGACCTGACAGGGGGAGGGGTCAGCCCCAGCATTTT.

The genes are TRBV15 and TRBJ1-2, with 7 bases that match TRBD1. This CDR3 is built from 17 residues. Germline CDR1 and CDR2: LNHNV and YYDKDF (reference sequence). Trimming took 5 bases from V and 3 from J; bases not matched to a gene: 15. The CDR3 DNA reads TGTGCCACCAGCCGAGGGGGCAGGGTCAGTTCGGACTATGGCTACACCTTC. Its protein is CATSRGGRVSSDYGYTF.

The J gene is TRBJ2-1, the V gene TRBV6-1; 8 bases fit TRBD2. The CDR3 runs 16 residues. The germline V gene has CDR1 MNHNS and CDR2 SASEGT. Germline trimming cut 2 bases from V and 7 bases from J; bases unmatched to any gene: 10. CDR3 sequence (DNA): TGTGCCAGCAGTGAACGTTGGAGCGGGGGTTTTAATGAGCAGTTCTTC. This translates into CASSERWSGGFNEQFF.

The CDR3 region is CASSGQGLFYNEQFF. CDR3 coding DNA: TGTGCCAGCAGTGGACAGGGGCTATTCTACAATGAGCAGTTCTTC. V and J are TRBV6-1 and TRBJ2-1; 8 positions agree with TRBD1. Germline V gives CDR1 MNHNS, CDR2 SASEGT. Losses at the gene ends were 4 bases for V and 3 bases for J; bases not matched to a gene: 5. The CDR3 runs 15 residues.

In DNA form, the CDR3 reads TGTGCCAGCAGTGATTATGGACTAGCGGCCCACGGGCGTACCGGGGAGCTGTTTTTT. Its translation: CASSDYGLAAHGRTGELFF. The J gene is TRBJ2-2, the V gene TRBV6-4; 10 bases map to TRBD2. Germline assignment: CDR1 MRHNA and CDR2 SNTAGT. The length of the CDR3 is 19 residues. V was pared by 3 bases and J by 5 bases, with 15 bases of the junction left unmatched.